These 8 T cell receptor beta chains came from one sample sequenced in a study of T-cell memory formation after mild COVID-19. In TCRdb, the 5' RACE reads were re-called with MiXCR into one record per CDR3 protein. The sample carries 200,000 to 300,000 distinct CDR3 sequences, 15% recorded once. Sequenced input: PBMCs or a T cell subset sorted from them (not recorded which). These receptors all stem from an adult woman who had mild COVID-19 (a few samples of this study predate the infection). Cell type and time point are not known.

The rearrangement links TRBV6-5 to TRBJ1-1, with D perhaps TRBD1 (5 bases). This CDR3 comprises 12 residues. Trimming left V 4 bases short and J 7 bases short, with 10 bases between. Per the germline V gene, CDR1 is MNHEY and CDR2 is SVGAGI. The CDR3 DNA reads TGTGCCAGCAGTTGGGACGGCCGTGAAGCTTTCTTT. This encodes CASSWDGREAFF.

This clonotype has just a few counts. This rearrangement joins TRBV12-3 or TRBV12-4 to TRBJ1-4, with D tentatively TRBD1 (5 bases). The CDR3 totals 13 residues. V was shortened by 8 bases and J by 6 bases, with 13 bases between the two germline ends. CDR3 DNA sequence: TGTGCCAGCTCCAGGGCGGGGTATGAAAAACTGTTTTTT. As protein: CASSRAGYEKLFF.

This clonotype was observed a handful of times. V and J are TRBV5-1 and TRBJ2-3; D might be TRBD2 (5 bases). The CDR3 has 13 residues. CDR1 SGHRS and CDR2 YFSETQ come from the germline V gene. Trimming stripped 0 bases from V and 5 bases from J, with 7 bases between. For the CDR3, the DNA is TGCGCCAGCAGCTTGGATGGACTAGATACGCAGTATTTT. It translates to CASSLDGLDTQYF.

The chain carries TRBV11-2 and TRBJ2-2; D is unresolved. The germline V and J ends were trimmed by 6 bases and 2 bases, with 10 bases remaining between them. In germline, CDR1 is SGHAT, CDR2 FQNNGV. The CDR3 has 14 amino acids. The CDR3: CASSLIVNTGELFF. The CDR3 DNA follows: TGTGCCAGCAGTTTAATCGTAAACACCGGGGAGCTGTTTTTT.

This clonotype was detected a few times. The rearrangement uses TRBV5-6 and TRBJ1-2; D is possibly TRBD1 (5 bases). This CDR3 is built from 13 residues. Per the germline V gene, CDR1 is SGHDT and CDR2 is YYEEEE. V was cut by 5 bases and J by 5 bases, with 13 bases left in between. The CDR3 loop is CASSLQGAYGYTF. DNA of the CDR3: TGTGCCAGCAGTCTCCAAGGGGCGTATGGCTACACCTTC.

The genes are TRBV4-1 and TRBJ2-2; TRBD2 matches at 11 bases. The CDR3 is 17 amino acids. Germline V lookup: CDR1 MGHRA, CDR2 YSYEKL. Trimming took 4 bases from V and 1 from J; bases not matched to a gene: 5. The CDR3 DNA sequence: TGCGCCAGCAGCCCGCAACTAGCGGGGGTGAACACCGGGGAGCTGTTTTTT. This gives the protein CASSPQLAGVNTGELFF.

This clonotype was counted between two and nine times. This chain's CDR3 is CASSQVTQTYEQYF. The CDR3 DNA reads TGCGCCAGCAGCCAAGTAACGCAGACCTACGAGCAGTACTTC. J is TRBJ2-7 and V is TRBV4-1; D gene unclear. This CDR3 has 14 residues. Germline CDR1 MGHRA, CDR2 YSYEKL. V was clipped by 1 base and J by 2 bases, with 9 bases between them.

The chain is built from TRBV6-5 and TRBJ1-5; TRBD1 might be the D (6 bases). Germline-derived CDR1 and CDR2 are MNHEY and SVGAGI. CDR3 length: 17 residues. The V end was cut by 4 bases, the J end by 0 bases, with 16 bases between. CDR3 residues: CASSSGTRPYSNQPQHF. In nucleotides, the CDR3 is TGTGCCAGCAGTTCCGGGACAAGGCCGTATAGCAATCAGCCCCAGCATTTT.